Following are 5 T cell receptor beta chains from one sample sequenced in a study of PD-1 blockade in classical Hodgkin lymphoma. Each patient relapsed following autologous stem cell transplantation, and prior brentuximab vedotin exposure differed. Starting with thawed PBMCs, CD4+ T cells were purified by magnetic negative selection. Repertoires were generated with immunoSEQ multiplex PCR, while TCRdb's copy carries only in-frame clones and drops some. The sample consists of roughly 12,000 clones, under 90% of them appearing once. The starting material was CD4+ T cells from blood, obtained at baseline. Receptor source: a human donor with classical Hodgkin lymphoma.

The genes are TRBV14 and TRBJ1-5, with 10 bases aligning to TRBD1. Germline CDR1 reads SGHDN; CDR2 reads FVKESK. This CDR3 has 20 amino acids. J was trimmed by 6 bases and V by 1 base; bases with no gene match: 18. CDR3 residues: CASSQVRQSSGTGDGQPQHF. CDR3 in DNA: TGTGCCAGCAGCCAAGTACGACAATCTAGTGGGACAGGGGACGGTCAGCCCCAGCATTTT. The full variable domain, in which reference TRBV14 and TRBJ1-5 provide the parts outside the CDR3, is EAGVTQFPSHSVIEKGQTVTLRCDPISGHDNLYWYRRVMGKEIKFLLHFVKESKQDESGMPNNRFLAERTGGTYSTLKVQPAELEDSGVYFCASSQVRQSSGTGDGQPQHFGDGTRLSIL.

This chain links TRBV4-1 with TRBJ2-5; 12 bases are shared with TRBD2. After removal of 0 bases from V and 5 bases from J, the junction contained 7 bases not matched to a gene. CDR3 length equals 17 residues. Germline V CDR1 and CDR2: MGHRA, YSYEKL. The CDR3 DNA reads as TGCGCCAGCAGCCAAGACTGGACTAGCGGGATGGGTGAGACCCAGTACTTC. Translating it yields CASSQDWTSGMGETQYF.

The chain joins TRBV4-1 to TRBJ1-6, with D unclear. V lost 1 base and J 9 bases, leaving 16 bases between the germline ends. CDR3 size: 16 residues. CDR1 MGHRA and CDR2 YSYEKL come from the germline V gene. CDR3 sequence reads: CASSQVTGIELSPLHF. CDR3 DNA: TGCGCCAGCAGCCAAGTGACGGGCATCGAGCTTTCACCCCTCCACTTT.

The chain carries TRBV5-1 and TRBJ2-1, with a tentative D call TRBD1 (5 bases). Trimming removed 0 bases from V and 3 bases from J, with 16 bases in between. This CDR3 has 17 amino acids. Germline V gene data show CDR1 as SGHRS and CDR2 as YFSETQ. The CDR3 DNA reads as TGCGCCAGCAGCTTGGCCGTGGTCAGGGAATACTACAATGAGCAGTTCTTC. It translates to CASSLAVVREYYNEQFF.

The J gene is TRBJ1-6, the V gene TRBV5-1, with 11 bases fitting TRBD1. The V gene end was trimmed by 2 bases and the J gene end by 4 bases; junction bases not matched to a gene: 2. Germline V gene data show CDR1 as SGHRS and CDR2 as YFSETQ. The CDR3 covers 16 residues. CDR3 protein: CASSLGQGAYNSPLHF. CDR3 DNA sequence: TGCGCCAGCAGCTTAGGACAGGGGGCTTATAATTCACCCCTCCACTTT.